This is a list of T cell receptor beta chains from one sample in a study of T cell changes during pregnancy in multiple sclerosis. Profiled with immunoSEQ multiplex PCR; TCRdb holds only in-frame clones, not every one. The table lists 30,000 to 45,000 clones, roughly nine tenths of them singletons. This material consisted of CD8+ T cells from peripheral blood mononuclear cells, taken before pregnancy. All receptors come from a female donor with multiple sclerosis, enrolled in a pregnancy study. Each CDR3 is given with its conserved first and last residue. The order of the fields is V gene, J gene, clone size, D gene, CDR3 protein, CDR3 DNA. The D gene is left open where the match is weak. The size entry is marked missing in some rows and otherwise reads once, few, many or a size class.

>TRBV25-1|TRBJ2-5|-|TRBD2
CASSDPEAGVETQYF
TGTGCCAGCAGTGATCCAGAAGCGGGAGTAGAGACCCAGTACTTC
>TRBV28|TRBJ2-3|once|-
CANAPYGSTDTQYF
TGTGCCAACGCCCCCTACGGGAGCACAGATACGCAGTATTTT
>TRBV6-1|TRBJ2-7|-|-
CASSPTRVVINEQYF
TGTGCCAGCAGCCCAACCAGGGTGGTTATCAACGAGCAGTACTTC
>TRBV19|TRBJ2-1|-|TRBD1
CASSPGQGFDEQFF
TGTGCCAGTAGTCCTGGACAGGGTTTCGATGAGCAGTTCTTC
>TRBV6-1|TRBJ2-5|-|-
CASRETYQETQYF
TGTGCCAGCAGAGAGACTTACCAAGAGACCCAGTACTTC
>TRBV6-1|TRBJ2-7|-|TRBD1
CASTVETGGFYEQYF
TGTGCCAGCACCGTCGAGACAGGGGGATTCTACGAGCAGTACTTC
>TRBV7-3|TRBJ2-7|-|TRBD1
CASSLNGGESGTGDHEQYF
TGTGCCAGCAGCTTAAATGGGGGGGAATCCGGGACAGGGGACCACGAGCAGTACTTC
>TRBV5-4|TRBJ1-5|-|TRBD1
CASSPEGQAGPQHF
TGTGCCAGCAGCCCGGAAGGACAGGCCGGGCCCCAGCATTTT
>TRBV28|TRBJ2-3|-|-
CASMYRGTDTQYF
TGTGCCAGTATGTACCGGGGGACAGATACGCAGTATTTT
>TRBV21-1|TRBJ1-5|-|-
CASSKAGKGREMSQHF
TGTGCCAGCAGCAAAGCGGGTAAGGGCCGGGAAATGTCCCAGCATTTT
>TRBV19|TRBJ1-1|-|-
CASRHGNTEAFF
TGTGCCAGTAGGCACGGGAACACTGAAGCTTTCTTT
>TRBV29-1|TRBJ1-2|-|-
CSVEDRFGEDYGYTF
TGCAGCGTTGAAGATCGATTCGGGGAGGACTATGGCTACACCTTC
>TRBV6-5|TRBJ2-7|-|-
CASSYSGQGSGEQYF
TGTGCCAGCAGTTACTCGGGGCAGGGATCAGGCGAGCAGTACTTC
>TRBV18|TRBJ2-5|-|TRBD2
CASSSMTSGKETQYF
TGTGCCAGCTCATCAATGACTAGCGGGAAAGAGACCCAGTACTTC
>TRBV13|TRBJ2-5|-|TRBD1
CASSLGGQTDRGETQYF
TGTGCCAGCAGCTTAGGGGGACAGACCGACCGGGGAGAGACCCAGTACTTC
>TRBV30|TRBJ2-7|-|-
CAWKGDSYEQYF
TGTGCCTGGAAGGGGGACTCCTACGAGCAGTACTTC
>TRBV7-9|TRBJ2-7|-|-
CASSGGGQNIYEQYF
TGTGCCAGCAGCGGGGGGGGACAAAACATTTACGAGCAGTACTTC
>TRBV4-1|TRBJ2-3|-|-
CASSQEEQNTDTQYF
TGCGCCAGCAGCCAAGAAGAGCAAAACACAGATACGCAGTATTTT
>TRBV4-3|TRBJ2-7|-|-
CASSPAGTVYEQYF
TGCGCCAGCAGCCCGGCTGGCACAGTTTACGAGCAGTACTTC
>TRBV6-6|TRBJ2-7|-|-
CASSYRQLNYEQYF
TGTGCCAGCAGTTACCGACAGTTAAACTACGAGCAGTACTTC
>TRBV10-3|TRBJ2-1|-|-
CAISGQVGEQFF
TGTGCCATCAGTGGTCAGGTGGGCGAGCAGTTCTTC
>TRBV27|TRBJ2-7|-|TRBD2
CASSLTASGTYEQYF
TGTGCCAGCAGTTTAACGGCTAGCGGAACCTACGAGCAGTACTTC
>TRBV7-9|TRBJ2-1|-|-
CASSSPRDSYNEQFF
TGTGCCAGCAGCTCACCGCGGGACTCTTACAATGAGCAGTTCTTC
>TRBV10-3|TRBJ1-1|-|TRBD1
CAISEAGTATEAFF
TGTGCCATCAGTGAGGCAGGGACAGCCACTGAAGCTTTCTTT
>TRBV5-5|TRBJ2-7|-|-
CASSPGGGRDEQYF
TGTGCCAGCAGCCCAGGGGGCGGGAGGGACGAGCAGTACTTC
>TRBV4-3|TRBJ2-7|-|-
CASSQEAVDSSYEQYF
TGCGCCAGCAGCCAAGAAGCCGTGGACAGCTCCTACGAGCAGTACTTC
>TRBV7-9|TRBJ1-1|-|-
CASSLKRGRVWDTEAFF
TGTGCCAGCAGCTTAAAGCGCGGGCGGGTGTGGGACACTGAAGCTTTCTTT
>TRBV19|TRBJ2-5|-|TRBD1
CASSPWTGDQETQYF
TGTGCCAGTAGTCCATGGACAGGGGACCAAGAGACCCAGTACTTC
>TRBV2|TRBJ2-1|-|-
CASSYSGNYNEQFF
TGTGCCAGCAGTTATAGCGGAAATTACAATGAGCAGTTCTTC
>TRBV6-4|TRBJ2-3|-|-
CASSDTGWGDTQYF
TGTGCCAGCAGTGACACAGGTTGGGGCGATACGCAGTATTTT
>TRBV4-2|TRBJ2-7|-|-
CASSQELSSYEQYF
TGTGCCAGCAGCCAAGAACTCTCGTCGTACGAGCAGTACTTC
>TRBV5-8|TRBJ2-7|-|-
CASSPTGTLRREQYF
TGTGCCAGCAGCCCGACCGGGACACTCCGTAGAGAGCAGTACTTC
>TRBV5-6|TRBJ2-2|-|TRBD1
CASSNPGQGVGGGELFF
TGTGCCAGCAGCAACCCGGGACAGGGCGTAGGAGGCGGGGAGCTGTTTTTT
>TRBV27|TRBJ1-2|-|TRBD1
CASRRDSNYGYTF
TGTGCCAGCAGAAGGGACAGCAACTATGGCTACACCTTC
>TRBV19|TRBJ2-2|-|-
CASSETRPSARNTGELFF
TGTGCCAGTTCCGAAACCCGACCTAGCGCCCGGAACACCGGGGAGCTGTTTTTT
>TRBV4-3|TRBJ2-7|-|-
CASSQVTAVRGSSYEQYF
TGCGCCAGCAGCCAAGTTACGGCGGTACGGGGGAGCTCCTACGAGCAGTACTTC
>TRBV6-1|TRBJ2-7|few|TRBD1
CASRGQSYEQYF
TGTGCCAGCAGGGGACAGTCCTACGAGCAGTACTTC
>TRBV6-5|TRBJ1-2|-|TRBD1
CASSLADRDYGYTF
TGTGCCAGCAGCTTAGCAGACAGGGACTATGGCTACACCTTC
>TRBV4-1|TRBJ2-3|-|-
CASSQSFRGMTDTQYF
TGCGCCAGCAGCCAGTCGTTCCGGGGGATGACAGATACGCAGTATTTT
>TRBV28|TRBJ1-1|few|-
CASSLLRLDEAFF
TGTGCCAGCAGTTTACTCAGACTGGATGAAGCTTTCTTT
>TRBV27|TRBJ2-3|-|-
CASRGQATDTQYF
TGTGCCAGCAGGGGACAAGCGACAGATACGCAGTATTTT
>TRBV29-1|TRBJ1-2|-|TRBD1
CSVFTGVVNGYTF
TGCAGCGTATTCACAGGGGTCGTTAATGGCTACACCTTC
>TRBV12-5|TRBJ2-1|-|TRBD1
CASGHGTGVNEQFF
TGTGCTAGTGGTCACGGGACAGGGGTCAATGAGCAGTTCTTC
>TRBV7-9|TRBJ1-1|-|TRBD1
CASSLAQGQGLSAFF
TGTGCCAGCAGCTTAGCCCAGGGACAGGGCTTGAGCGCTTTCTTT
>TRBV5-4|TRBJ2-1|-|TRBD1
CASSLGTGGGEQFF
TGTGCCAGCAGCTTGGGGACAGGGGGTGGTGAGCAGTTCTTC
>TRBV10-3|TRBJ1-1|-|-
CAIRPAGGWETEAFF
TGTGCCATCAGGCCCGCCGGGGGTTGGGAAACTGAAGCTTTCTTT
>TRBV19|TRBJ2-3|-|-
CASSPDFTDTQYF
TGTGCCAGTAGTCCCGACTTTACAGATACGCAGTATTTT
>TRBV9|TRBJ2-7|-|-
CASSGSANYEQYF
TGTGCCAGCAGCGGTTCAGCGAACTACGAGCAGTACTTC
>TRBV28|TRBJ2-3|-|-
CASSPIRLVGTQYF
TGTGCCAGCAGTCCGATACGACTAGTTGGTACGCAGTATTTT